The sequence of this TCR beta chain was determined in a study of control samples from healthy donors and cancer patients. CDR1 and CDR2 from the germline V gene are MNHEY and SMNVEV (reference sequence). V was trimmed by 5 bases and J by 4 bases, leaving 14 bases between them. CDR3 length: 14 amino acids. Sequenced by immunoSEQ multiplex PCR; TCRdb stores in-frame clones only, minus some. This table has about 53,000 clones, roughly 90% appearing once. This receptor was taken from a man in his sixties with head and neck cancer. What was sequenced was PBMCs. The chain has TRBV27 and TRBJ1-2, with D possibly matching TRBD1 (5 bases). The CDR3 DNA reads as TGTGCCAGCAGTCCCGTGGGGCAGCTCTATGGCTACACCTTC. Protein: CASSPVGQLYGYTF.